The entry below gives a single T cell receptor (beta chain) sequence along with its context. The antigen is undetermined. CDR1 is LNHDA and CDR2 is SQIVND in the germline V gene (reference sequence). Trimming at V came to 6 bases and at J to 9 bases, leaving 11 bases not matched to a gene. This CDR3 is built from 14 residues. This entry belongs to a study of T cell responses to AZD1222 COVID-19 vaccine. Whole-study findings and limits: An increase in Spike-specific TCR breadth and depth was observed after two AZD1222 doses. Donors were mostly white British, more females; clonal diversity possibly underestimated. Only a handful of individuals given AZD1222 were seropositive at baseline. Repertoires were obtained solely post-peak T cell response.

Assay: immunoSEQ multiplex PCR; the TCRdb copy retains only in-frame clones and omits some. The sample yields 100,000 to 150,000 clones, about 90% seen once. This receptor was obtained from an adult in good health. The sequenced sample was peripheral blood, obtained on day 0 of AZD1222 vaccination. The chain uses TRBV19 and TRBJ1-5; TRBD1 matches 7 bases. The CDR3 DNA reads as TGTGCCAGTAGCGTCCGGGGTCCAGGGGGGCCCCAGCATTTT. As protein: CASSVRGPGGPQHF.